The 23 T cell receptor beta chains below all came from one sample that was sequenced in a study of blood T cell repertoires in COVID-19. TCRdb's copy holds only in-frame clones and misses some; the assay was immunoSEQ multiplex PCR. Found here are fewer than 200,000 clones, approximately 86% of them singletons; the top ten hold 7% to 10%. Sample: peripheral blood. The receptors were sampled from a man aged 50 or older with active or convalescent COVID-19.

The chain combines TRBV21-1 with TRBJ2-1; the table's D call, TRBD2, has no DNA check behind it. TRBV21-1 is an annotated pseudogene. The CDR3 runs 19 residues. The CDR3 nucleotides are TGTGCCAGCAGCAAAGGAGGGAGGGAAGCGGGAGGCGCCTACAATGAGCAGTTCTTC. Amino acids: CASSKGGREAGGAYNEQFF.

The chain is built from TRBV9 and TRBJ1-3; a possible D gene is TRBD1 (6 bases). The V gene lost 1 base and the J gene lost 4 bases, with 9 bases spanning the gap. Germline V CDR1 and CDR2: SGDLS, YYNGEE. The CDR3 sequence is 14 residues long. CDR3 protein: CASSVSGQGNTIYF. The CDR3 DNA is TGTGCCAGCAGCGTATCTGGACAGGGAAACACCATATATTTT.

This clone came up once. V and J are TRBV6-5 and TRBJ2-2; 12 positions match TRBD1. The V segment lost 7 bases and the J segment 7 bases; nucleotides outside the gene matches: 7. In germline, CDR1 is MNHEY, CDR2 SVGAGI. The CDR3 runs 15 residues. CDR3 in amino acids: CASNTGTGGLGELFF. CDR3 coding DNA: TGTGCCAGCAATACCGGGACAGGGGGCCTCGGGGAGCTGTTTTTT.

This sequence joins TRBV14 and TRBJ2-7; the match to TRBD2 covers 13 bases. The length of the CDR3 is 18 residues. From germline, CDR1 is SGHDN and CDR2 FVKESK. J gave up 0 bases and V 2 bases, and 7 bases lay outside the gene matches. The CDR3: CASSQIPGLAGSSYEQYF. CDR3 sequence (DNA): TGTGCCAGCAGCCAAATCCCGGGACTAGCGGGAAGCTCCTACGAGCAGTACTTC.

This clone was counted once. The rearrangement uses TRBV6-5 and TRBJ2-7, with 8 bases aligning to TRBD2. Germline V gene sequence: CDR1 MNHEY, CDR2 SVGAGI. The CDR3 runs 14 residues. Germline trimming cut 6 bases from V and 5 bases from J; bases unmatched to any gene: 9. CDR3 nucleotide sequence: TGTGCCAGCAGGAAACTAGCGGACAGAGACGAGCAGTACTTC. Protein sequence: CASRKLADRDEQYF.

This clone showed up just a few times. The chain has TRBV11-2 and TRBJ2-2; perhaps TRBD1 as D (6 bases). The germline gives CDR1 SGHAT, CDR2 FQNNGV. Trimming left V 5 bases short and J 3 bases short, with 19 bases between. The CDR3 loop spans 17 amino acids. The CDR3 is CASSTRGTPRYTGELFF. CDR3 in DNA: TGTGCCAGCAGCACAAGGGGGACCCCCAGGTACACCGGGGAGCTGTTTTTT.

The J gene is TRBJ1-4, the V gene TRBV5-1; 9 bases map to TRBD1. V shed 0 bases and J 9 bases; nucleotides not matched to a gene: 9. Per germline, CDR1 SGHRS and CDR2 YFSETQ. This CDR3 contains 16 residues. The CDR3 loop is CASSLEAGTGIKKLFF. Written as DNA, the CDR3 is TGCGCCAGCAGCTTGGAAGCCGGGACAGGGATCAAAAAACTGTTTTTT.

The chain has TRBV9 and TRBJ2-1, with TRBD2 matching 12 bases. The germline V gene has CDR1 SGDLS and CDR2 YYNGEE. Trimming at V came to 4 bases and at J to 5 bases, leaving 4 bases not matched to a gene. This CDR3 spans 15 amino acids. The chain's CDR3 is CASSMLAGGDNEQFF. CDR3 coding DNA: TGTGCCAGCAGCATGCTAGCGGGGGGGGACAATGAGCAGTTCTTC.

With regard to this clone: At the DNA level, this CDR3 is encoded by other sequences in the same sample as well. This rearrangement joins TRBV18 to TRBJ1-1; no definite D call. From germline, CDR1 is KGHSH and CDR2 LQKENI. The germline V and J ends were trimmed by 3 bases and 4 bases, with 9 bases remaining between them. The CDR3 sequence is 13 residues long. The CDR3 DNA sequence: TGTGCCAGCTCACCGGCGGGCCGCACTGAAGCTTTCTTT. It specifies CASSPAGRTEAFF.

The chain joins TRBV14 to TRBJ2-7, with D maybe TRBD2 (6 bases). This CDR3 is built from 14 residues. V lost 8 bases, J lost 3 bases, and 17 bases lay in between. CDR1 SGHDN and CDR2 FVKESK come from the germline V gene. The CDR3 spells CASLEPRDRYEQYF. The CDR3 nucleotides are TGTGCCAGCCTGGAACCGCGGGACCGCTACGAGCAGTACTTC.

The V gene is TRBV7-2, the J gene TRBJ2-7; 13 bases fit TRBD2. Germline CDR1 and CDR2: SGHTA and FQGNSA. Unmatched junction bases numbered 0, after V lost 4 bases and J lost 3 bases. This CDR3 is 14 amino acids long. CDR3 bases: TGTGCCAGCAGCTGGACTAGCGGGAGCTACGAGCAGTACTTC. Amino acid sequence: CASSWTSGSYEQYF.

The V gene is TRBV5-5, the J gene TRBJ1-2, with D perhaps TRBD1 (6 bases). Trimming removed 3 bases from V and 2 bases from J, with 11 bases in between. Germline-derived CDR1 and CDR2 are SGHKS and YYEKEE (reference sequence). This CDR3 contains 14 residues. The CDR3 sequence: CASSSPGANYGYTF. The CDR3 DNA is TGTGCCAGCAGCTCACCAGGGGCCAACTATGGCTACACCTTC. Using reference TRBV5-5 and TRBJ1-2 for the parts outside the CDR3, the full variable domain is DAGVTQSPTHLIKTRGQQVTLRCSPISGHKSVSWYQQVLGQGPQFIFQYYEKEERGRGNFPDRFSARQFPNYSSELNVNALLLGDSALYLCASSSPGANYGYTFGSGTRLTVV.

The chain uses TRBV19 and TRBJ2-1; TRBD1 matches at 11 bases. The V and J ends lost 2 bases and 8 bases, in that order; junction bases with no gene match: 5. The CDR3 is 15 amino acids. Germline-derived CDR1 and CDR2 are LNHDA and SQIVND (reference sequence). CDR3 sequence: CASSIWDRGRDEQFF. CDR3 coding DNA: TGTGCCAGTAGTATATGGGACAGGGGGAGGGATGAGCAGTTCTTC.

This chain connects TRBV9 to TRBJ1-4; weak D call: TRBD1 (6 bases). Trimming cost V 2 bases and J 7 bases, with 15 bases left between them. Looked up from germline, CDR1 is SGDLS and CDR2 is YYNGEE. This CDR3 comprises 15 residues. The DNA for the CDR3 is TGTGCCAGCAGCGTTTTACAGGGCGTCGGTGAAAAACTGTTTTTT. Translated, it gives CASSVLQGVGEKLFF.

The CDR3 DNA follows: TGTGCCAGCAGCTTAATTGCAGGCCCTAATGAAAAACTGTTTTTT. This sequence encodes CASSLIAGPNEKLFF. The rearrangement joins TRBV7-2 to TRBJ1-4; D unclear. The CDR3 spans 15 residues. The germline CDR1 and CDR2 sequences are SGHTA and FQGNSA. The V end lost 2 bases, the J end lost 3 bases, and 10 bases lay between the germline ends.

The chain's CDR3 is CASSQGGGPSYGYTF. The CDR3 region has the DNA TGTGCCAGCAGCCAAGGGGGAGGCCCCTCCTATGGCTACACCTTC. The V and J genes are TRBV14 and TRBJ1-2; no reliable D call. This CDR3 contains 15 residues. V shed 1 base and J shed 4 bases, with 13 bases lying between them. Germline V gives CDR1 SGHDN, CDR2 FVKESK.

The chain has TRBV6-1 and TRBJ2-1, with 11 bases lining up with TRBD2. Unmatched junction bases numbered 15, after V lost 2 bases and J lost 6 bases. Germline-derived CDR1 and CDR2 are MNHNS and SASEGT. The CDR3 spans 19 residues. The CDR3 bases are TGTGCCAGCAGTGAACTGGAATTTAGGTCTAGCGGGAGGACCAATGAGCAGTTCTTC. It encodes CASSELEFRSSGRTNEQFF.

The V gene is TRBV27, the J gene TRBJ2-1; 9 nucleotides line up with TRBD2. The germline CDR1 and CDR2 sequences are MNHEY and SMNVEV (reference sequence). The CDR3 extends over 14 amino acids. The V and J ends lost 6 bases and 5 bases, in that order; junction bases with no gene match: 5. CDR3 DNA sequence: TGTGCCAGCAGGTCGGCGGGAGGGGACAATGAGCAGTTCTTC. Its protein product is CASRSAGGDNEQFF.

The chain uses TRBV10-3 and TRBJ2-3, with D maybe TRBD2 (6 bases). The CDR3 has 13 amino acids. V lost 10 bases and J lost 7, with 18 bases in between. Germline-derived CDR1 and CDR2 are ENHRY and SYGVKD. Here the CDR3 DNA reads TGTGCCACCAGAGGTGCTAGCGACAATACGCAGTATTTT. Amino acids: CATRGASDNTQYF.

This rearrangement joins TRBV14 to TRBJ1-5; 8 bases line up with TRBD1. Trimming took 1 base from V and 7 from J; bases not matched to a gene: 9. This CDR3 has 16 residues. Germline loops: CDR1 SGHDN, CDR2 FVKESK. In nucleotides, the CDR3 is TGTGCCAGCAGCCAAGGTCAGGGGGCGATGGAGCAGCCCCAGCATTTT. Translation gives CASSQGQGAMEQPQHF.

The genes are TRBV11-2 and TRBJ2-1, with D maybe TRBD1 (5 bases). The ends were cut back, 7 bases at V and 7 bases at J, with 17 bases in the middle. The CDR3 sequence is 14 residues long. Per the germline V gene, CDR1 is SGHAT and CDR2 is FQNNGV. The CDR3: CASTKPAGLNEQFF. CDR3 DNA sequence: TGTGCCAGCACAAAACCCGCAGGGTTGAATGAGCAGTTCTTC.

The chain is built from TRBV28 and TRBJ2-3; 7 nucleotides agree with TRBD1. Losses at the gene ends were 5 bases for V and 3 bases for J; bases not matched to a gene: 8. Per germline, CDR1 MDHEN and CDR2 SYDVKM. This CDR3 contains 15 residues. In DNA form, the CDR3 reads TGTGCCAGCAGTCCAGGACAGGTGTCGACAGATACGCAGTATTTT. The encoded protein is CASSPGQVSTDTQYF.

This rearrangement joins TRBV3-1 (or the pseudogene TRBV3-2) to TRBJ1-1; 7 nucleotides line up with TRBD1. The germline gives CDR1 LGHDT, CDR2 YNNKEL (reference sequence). CDR3 length: 14 residues. The ends lost 5 bases at V and 0 bases at J; junction bases unmatched: 3. The CDR3 nucleotides read TGTGCCAGCAGCTCCGGGACAGTGAACACTGAAGCTTTCTTT. The encoded protein is CASSSGTVNTEAFF.